The 12 T cell receptor beta chains in this list originate from one sample, sequenced in a study of blood T cell repertoires in COVID-19. The method was immunoSEQ multiplex PCR; TCRdb's version includes in-frame clones alone and lacks a portion of them. Of just under 150,000 clones listed, around four fifths are singletons. The specimen sequenced was peripheral blood. The receptors shown here come from a human donor in a cohort sampled during active COVID-19.

The CDR3 loop reads CASSEAGDGAQYF. The CDR3 DNA reads TGTGCCAGCAGCGAAGCGGGGGACGGGGCCCAGTACTTC. The chain joins TRBV9 to TRBJ2-5; 8 bases fit TRBD2. The CDR3 is 13 amino acids. The J segment lost 9 bases and the V segment lost 3 bases, leaving 7 bases of the junction unmatched. Germline values: CDR1 SGDLS, CDR2 YYNGEE.

This rearrangement joins TRBV6-5 to TRBJ2-1, with D perhaps matching TRBD2 (6 bases). The V gene lost 5 bases and the J gene lost 7 bases, with 15 bases spanning the gap. The CDR3 loop spans 14 amino acids. CDR1 and CDR2 (germline): MNHEY, SVGAGI. CDR3 residues: CASSTSPFDNEQFF. The CDR3 DNA is TGTGCCAGCAGTACTAGCCCCTTCGATAATGAGCAGTTCTTC.

The chain is built from TRBV6-5 and TRBJ2-1; TRBD2 matches 14 bases. Per the germline V gene, CDR1 is MNHEY and CDR2 is SVGAGI. After removal of 10 bases from V and 7 bases from J, the junction contained 9 bases not matched to a gene. The CDR3 runs to 15 residues. The DNA of the CDR3 is TGTGCCACCCACGAGGGACTAGCGGGAGTTAATGAGCAGTTCTTC. It translates to CATHEGLAGVNEQFF.

CDR3 residues: CASGSDRTHNEQFF. The CDR3 region has the DNA TGTGCTAGTGGCTCTGACAGGACCCACAATGAGCAGTTCTTC. This chain connects TRBV12-5 to TRBJ2-1, with a tentative D call TRBD1 (6 bases). CDR3 length: 14 amino acids. The ends were cut back, 6 bases at V and 5 bases at J, with 14 bases in the middle. Germline V gives CDR1 LGHNT, CDR2 FRNRAP.

This chain links TRBV6-5 with TRBJ1-6; 8 nucleotides line up with TRBD1. The germline CDR1 and CDR2 sequences are MNHEY and SVGAGI. The CDR3 extends over 15 amino acids. With V trimmed by 7 bases and J by 5 bases, 7 bases remained unmatched. CDR3 in amino acids: CASIGTGRNNSPLHF. Here the CDR3 DNA reads TGTGCCAGCATCGGGACAGGCAGAAATAATTCACCCCTCCACTTT.

This sequence joins TRBV30 and TRBJ2-5; D unclear. Germline CDR1 reads GTSNPN; CDR2 reads SVGIG (reference sequence). The CDR3 contains 14 residues. Trimming removed 4 bases from V and 7 bases from J, with 19 bases in between. In DNA, the CDR3 is TGTGCCTGGAATACGGTAGCACCCGGCGGGACCCAGTACTTC. It translates to CAWNTVAPGGTQYF.

V gene TRBV3-1 (or the pseudogene TRBV3-2) combines with J gene TRBJ1-1; D is unclear. This CDR3 is 13 amino acids long. Between the trimmed V and J ends, which lost 0 bases and 5 bases, there was a span of 7 bases. Germline assignment: CDR1 LGHDT and CDR2 YNNKEL (reference sequence). This chain's CDR3 is CASSQESGTEAFF. The CDR3 DNA reads as TGTGCCAGCAGCCAAGAATCGGGAACTGAAGCTTTCTTT.

The genes are TRBV10-3 and TRBJ1-2, with D hard to call. V was shortened by 0 bases and J by 4 bases, with 6 bases between the two germline ends. Looked up from germline, CDR1 is ENHRY and CDR2 is SYGVKD. The CDR3 is 13 amino acids. In DNA form, the CDR3 reads TGTGCCATCAGTGAGTCTCGACTCTATGGCTACACCTTC. This gives the protein CAISESRLYGYTF.

A remark on this clone: The junction departs from germline at one end; a sequencing error may be responsible. The chain recombines TRBV7-8 with TRBJ2-3; TRBD2 is a possible D gene (6 bases). CDR3 length equals 16 residues. Germline V gives CDR1 SGHVS, CDR2 FQNEAQ. CDR3 sequence reads: CASRLDFQRVTDTQYF. For the CDR3, the DNA is TGTGCCAGCCGCTTGGATTTCCAGCGGGTCACAGATACGCAGTATTTT.

The chain employs TRBV5-4 and TRBJ2-5, with D possibly being TRBD1 (5 bases). The germline V gene encodes CDR1 SGHNT and CDR2 YYREEE (reference sequence). V shed 0 bases and J shed 6 bases, with 12 bases lying between them. The CDR3 runs 14 residues. CDR3 coding DNA: TGTGCCAGCAGCTTGGACAGGAGTCAGAAGACCCAGTACTTC. This encodes CASSLDRSQKTQYF.

J is TRBJ1-3 and V is TRBV5-4; D not certain. Trimming cost V 4 bases and J 4 bases, with 9 bases left between them. Germline V gives CDR1 SGHNT, CDR2 YYREEE (reference sequence). The CDR3 consists of 13 residues. In DNA, the CDR3 is TGTGCCAGCAGCCCGAGGGAGGGAAACACCATATATTTT. The encoded protein is CASSPREGNTIYF.

V gene TRBV20-1 combines with J gene TRBJ1-1; D ambiguous. CDR1 is DFQATT, CDR2 SNEGSKA, per germline (reference sequence). This CDR3 region has 11 residues. Trimming shortened V by 5 bases and J by 6 bases, and 10 bases separated the two germline ends. CDR3 protein: CSAYGDPEAFF. The CDR3, as DNA: TGCAGTGCTTACGGGGATCCTGAAGCTTTCTTT.